Shown below are 10 T cell receptor beta chains from a single sample sequenced in a study of tissue T cells after allogeneic stem cell transplantation. Some clones are missing from TCRdb's copy, which holds only in-frame ones; the method was immunoSEQ multiplex PCR. The data contain around 890 clones, about 56% of them singletons. Time point given: mouse harvest day 14 after allogeneic transplant. Mouse grafts combined 10^7 T-cell-depleted bone marrow cells with 10^6 splenic CD5+ T cells. The sequenced sample consisted of liver tissue. These receptors were obtained from a female BALB/c mouse given C57BL/6 T cells with graft-versus-host disease after an allogeneic hematopoietic cell transplant.

This clone turned up a few times. The germline and genes are mouse ones. The CDR3 sequence is CASSLGGQAPLF. CDR3 DNA (partial): TGTGCAAGCAGCTTAGGGGGGCAGGCTCCGCTT. The J gene is TRBJ1-5, the V gene TRBV16; tentatively, D is TRBD1 (5 bases). The CDR3 goes on 1 residue after the read ends, and that part is filled in from the germline J gene. The germline V gene encodes CDR1 SGHSA and CDR2 FRNQAP. The ends were cut back, 1 base at V and 7 bases at J, with 5 bases in the middle. The CDR3 spans 12 residues.

Concerning this clone: Genes and germline come from the mouse. The sequence runs out 1 residue before the end of the CDR3; the remainder is reconstructed from the germline J gene. The chain carries TRBV16 and TRBJ2-4, with D uncertain. The CDR3 consists of 14 residues. Germline V CDR1 and CDR2: SGHSA, FRNQAP. V was pared by 0 bases and J by 0 bases, with 4 bases between. The CDR3 loop reads CASSLEWSQNTLYF. CDR3 DNA, as far as it was read: TGTGCAAGCAGCTTAGAGTGGAGTCAAAACACCTTGTAC.

A note on this clone: Genes here carry mouse names. Coverage ceases 1 residue before the CDR3 finishes, and the germline J gene fills in the end. V is TRBV13-1 and J is TRBJ1-4; D possibly corresponds to TRBD1 (5 bases). V lost 2 bases and J 0 bases, leaving 8 bases between the germline ends. Germline CDR1 reads NSHNY; CDR2 reads SYGAGN. The CDR3 runs to 15 residues. Partial CDR3 DNA: TGTGCCAGCAGTGAAGGGGAAATTTCCAACGAAAGATTATTT. Translating gives CASSEGEISNERLF. The whole CDR3 region reads CASSEGEISNERLFF.

About this clone itself: These gene names are mouse names. The read gets to within 1 residue of the CDR3 end, and the germline J gene fills in the rest. The chain combines TRBV13-1 with TRBJ1-2; D might be TRBD1 (5 bases). Between the trimmed V and J ends, which lost 4 bases and 2 bases, there was a span of 6 bases. The CDR3 has 12 amino acids. Looked up from germline, CDR1 is NSHNY and CDR2 is SYGAGN. The DNA read from the CDR3 is TGTGCCAGCAGTCGACAGAACTCCGACTACACC. This codes for CASSRQNSDYT. The whole CDR3 reads CASSRQNSDYTF.

This clone was observed a handful of times. All gene names here are mouse names. The read ends 1 residue shy of where the CDR3 ends; the end is completed using the germline J gene. This chain connects TRBV26 to TRBJ1-4; no clear D. Trimming stripped 1 base from V and 0 bases from J, with 3 bases between. The CDR3 has 14 residues. Germline values: CDR1 KGHPV, CDR2 FQNQEV (reference sequence). The CDR3 DNA, read in part, is TGTGCCAGCAGTCTGTGGGTTTCCAACGAAAGATTATTT. Its protein product is CASSLWVSNERLF. The entire CDR3 protein reads CASSLWVSNERLFF.

About this clone itself: The genes are named according to mouse. Coverage ceases 1 residue before the CDR3 finishes, and the germline J gene fills in the end. V usage is TRBV12-2 and J usage is TRBJ2-5; no firm D call. The V end lost 0 bases, the J end lost 0 bases, and 6 bases lay between the germline ends. The germline V gene encodes CDR1 SGHLS and CDR2 HYDKME. There are 14 residues in the CDR3. The CDR3 bases that were read are TGTGCCAGCTCTCTCCCGGGCAACCAAGACACCCAGTAC. Its protein product is CASSLPGNQDTQY. In full, the CDR3 reads CASSLPGNQDTQYF.

Of note for this clone: Mouse gene names and germline throughout. The CDR3 region is CASSPAGGNSDYTF. CDR3 bases read: TGTGCCAGCAGTCCCGCAGGGGGCAACTCCGACTACACC. This chain uses TRBV26 with TRBJ1-2, with 8 bases matching TRBD1. The sequenced fragment ends 1 residue before the CDR3 boundary, so the rest is inferred from the germline J gene. Germline V gene lookup returns CDR1 KGHPV and CDR2 FQNQEV (reference sequence). V shed 4 bases and J 2 bases; nucleotides not matched to a gene: 3. This CDR3 has 14 amino acids.

In the case of this clone: Genes and germline are mouse. The part of the CDR3 DNA that was read is TGTGCAAGCAGCTTCCAGGGGACTGCAGAAACGCTGTAT. Amino acids: CASSFQGTAETLY. In full, the CDR3 reads CASSFQGTAETLYF. The chain recombines TRBV16 with TRBJ2-3, with a tentative D call TRBD1 (6 bases). The read stops 1 residue short of the end of the CDR3; the missing end is completed from the germline J gene. The germline CDR1 and CDR2 sequences are SGHSA and FRNQAP. Between the trimmed V and J ends, which lost 3 bases and 2 bases, there was a span of 9 bases. The length of the CDR3 is 14 residues.

Notes on this clone: Mouse gene names apply. Coverage ceases 1 residue before the CDR3 finishes, and the germline J gene fills in the end. J is TRBJ2-7 and V is TRBV3, with 7 bases identical to TRBD1. The V gene's germline CDR1 is SNHLY and CDR2 FYNGKV (reference sequence). This CDR3 has 12 amino acids. Trimming at V came to 3 bases and at J to 6 bases, leaving 2 bases not matched to a gene. This CDR3 reads CASSFTGVEQYF. CDR3 DNA (partial): TGTGCCAGCAGCTTCACAGGGGTTGAACAGTAC.

As concerns this clone: Mouse gene names and germline throughout. The read terminates 1 residue ahead of where the CDR3 ends, so the germline J gene completes it. V and J are TRBV26 and TRBJ1-1, with D perhaps matching TRBD1 (6 bases). The CDR3 has 14 amino acids. CDR1 KGHPV and CDR2 FQNQEV come from the germline V gene (reference sequence). V was cut by 4 bases and J by 4 bases, with 13 bases left in between. CDR3 region: CASSPQGGGTEVFF. The sequenced part of the CDR3 DNA is TGTGCCAGCAGTCCACAGGGAGGGGGCACAGAAGTCTTC.